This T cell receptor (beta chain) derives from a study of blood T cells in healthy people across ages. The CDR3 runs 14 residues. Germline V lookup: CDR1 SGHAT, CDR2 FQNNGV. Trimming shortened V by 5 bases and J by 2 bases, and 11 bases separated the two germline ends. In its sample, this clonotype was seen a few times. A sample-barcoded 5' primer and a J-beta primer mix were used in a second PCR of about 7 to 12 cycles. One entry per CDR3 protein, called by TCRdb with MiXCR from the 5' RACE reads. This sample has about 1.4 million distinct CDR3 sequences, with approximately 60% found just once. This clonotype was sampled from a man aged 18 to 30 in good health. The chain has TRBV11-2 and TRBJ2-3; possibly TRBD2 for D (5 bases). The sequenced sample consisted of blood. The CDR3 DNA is TGTGCCAGCAGCGTCGGGGTCTACACAGATACGCAGTATTTT. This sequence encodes CASSVGVYTDTQYF. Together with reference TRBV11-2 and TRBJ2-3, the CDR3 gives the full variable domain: EAGVAQSPRYKIIEKRQSVAFWCNPISGHATLYWYQQILGQGPKLLIQFQNNGVVDDSQLPKDRFSAERLKGVDSTLKIQPAKLEDSAVYLCASSVGVYTDTQYFGPGTRLTVL.